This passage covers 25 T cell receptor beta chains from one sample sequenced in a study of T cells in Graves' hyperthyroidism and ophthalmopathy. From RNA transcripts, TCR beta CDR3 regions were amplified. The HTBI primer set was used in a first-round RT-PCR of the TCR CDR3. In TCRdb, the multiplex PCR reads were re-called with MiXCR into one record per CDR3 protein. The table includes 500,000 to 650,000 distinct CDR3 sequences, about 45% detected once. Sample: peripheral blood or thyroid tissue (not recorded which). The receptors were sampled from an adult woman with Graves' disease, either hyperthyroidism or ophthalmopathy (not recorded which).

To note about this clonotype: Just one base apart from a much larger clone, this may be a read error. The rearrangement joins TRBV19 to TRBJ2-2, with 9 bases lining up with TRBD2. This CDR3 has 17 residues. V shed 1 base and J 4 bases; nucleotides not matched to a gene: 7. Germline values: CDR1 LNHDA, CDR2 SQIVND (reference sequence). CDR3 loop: CASSIGPAGGSTGELFF. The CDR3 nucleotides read TGTGCCAGTAGTATAGGACCAGCGGGAGGATCCACCGGGGAGCTGTTTTTT. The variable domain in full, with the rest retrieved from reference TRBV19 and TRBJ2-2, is DGGITQSPKYLFRKEGQNVTLSCEQNLNHDAMYWYRQDPGQGLRLIYYSQIVNDFQKGDIAEGYSVSREKKESFPLTVTSAQKNPTAFYLCASSIGPAGGSTGELFFGEGSRLTVL.

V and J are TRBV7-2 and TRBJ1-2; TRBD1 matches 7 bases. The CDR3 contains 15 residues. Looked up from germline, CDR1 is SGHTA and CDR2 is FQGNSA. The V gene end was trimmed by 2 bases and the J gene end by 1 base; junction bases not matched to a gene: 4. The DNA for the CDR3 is TGTGCCAGCAGCTTAACGGGACAGATTAACTATGGCTACACCTTC. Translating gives CASSLTGQINYGYTF.

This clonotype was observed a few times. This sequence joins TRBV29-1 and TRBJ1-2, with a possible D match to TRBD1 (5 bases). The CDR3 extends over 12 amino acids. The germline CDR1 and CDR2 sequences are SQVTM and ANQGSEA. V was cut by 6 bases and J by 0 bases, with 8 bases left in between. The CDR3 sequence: CSVADTNYGYTF. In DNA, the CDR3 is TGCAGCGTAGCGGACACTAACTATGGCTACACCTTC.

The DNA for the CDR3 is TGTGCCAGTAGTATACAGGGTTTTCAGGCTGAAGCTTTCTTT. It yields the protein CASSIQGFQAEAFF. V and J are TRBV19 and TRBJ1-1; TRBD1 is a possible D gene (5 bases). The germline V gene has CDR1 LNHDA and CDR2 SQIVND (reference sequence). V was clipped by 2 bases and J by 6 bases, with 13 bases between them. The CDR3 length is 14 residues.

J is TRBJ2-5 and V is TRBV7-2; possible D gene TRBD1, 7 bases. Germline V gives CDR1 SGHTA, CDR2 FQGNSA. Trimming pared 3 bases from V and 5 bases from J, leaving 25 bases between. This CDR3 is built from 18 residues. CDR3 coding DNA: TGTGCCAGCAGCTTCCCCAGGGGGACTGCGGGAACGGTGGAGACCCAGTACTTC. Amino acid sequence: CASSFPRGTAGTVETQYF.

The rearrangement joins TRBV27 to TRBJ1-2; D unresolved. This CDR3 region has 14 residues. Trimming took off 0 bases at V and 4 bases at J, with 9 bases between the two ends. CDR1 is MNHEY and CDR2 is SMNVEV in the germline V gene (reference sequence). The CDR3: CASSLSSRIYGYTF. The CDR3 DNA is TGTGCCAGCAGTTTATCAAGCAGGATCTATGGCTACACCTTC.

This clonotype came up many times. For the CDR3, the DNA is TGTGCCACCCGTCGAGAGGGGGGAGACTATGGCTACACCTTC. Protein sequence: CATRREGGDYGYTF. This sequence joins TRBV10-3 and TRBJ1-2; tentative D call: TRBD1 (6 bases). Between the trimmed V and J ends, which lost 10 bases and 3 bases, there was a span of 18 bases. CDR1 and CDR2 (germline): ENHRY, SYGVKD. There are 14 residues in the CDR3.

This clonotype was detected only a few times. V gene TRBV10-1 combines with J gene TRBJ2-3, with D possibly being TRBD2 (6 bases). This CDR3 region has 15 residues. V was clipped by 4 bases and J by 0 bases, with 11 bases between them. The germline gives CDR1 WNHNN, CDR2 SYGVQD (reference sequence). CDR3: CASSGGLPSTDTQYF. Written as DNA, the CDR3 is TGCGCCAGCAGTGGAGGACTACCTAGCACAGATACGCAGTATTTT.

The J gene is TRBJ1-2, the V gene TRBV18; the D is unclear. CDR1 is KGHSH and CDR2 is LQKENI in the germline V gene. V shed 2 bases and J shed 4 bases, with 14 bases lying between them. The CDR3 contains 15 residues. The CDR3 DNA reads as TGTGCCAGCTCACCAGCCGATGTGGCTGCCTATGGCTACACCTTC. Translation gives CASSPADVAAYGYTF.

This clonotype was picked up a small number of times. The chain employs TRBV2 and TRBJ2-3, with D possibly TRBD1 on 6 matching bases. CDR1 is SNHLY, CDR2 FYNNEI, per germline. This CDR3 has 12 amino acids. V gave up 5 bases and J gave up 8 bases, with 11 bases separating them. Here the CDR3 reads CASSNRDGTQYF. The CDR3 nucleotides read TGTGCCAGCAGTAACAGGGATGGTACGCAGTATTTT.

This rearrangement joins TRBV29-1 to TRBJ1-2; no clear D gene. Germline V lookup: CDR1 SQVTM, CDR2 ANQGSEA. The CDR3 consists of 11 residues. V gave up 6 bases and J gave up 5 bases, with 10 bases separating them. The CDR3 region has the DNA TGCAGCGTGGCGGACGGGTATGGCTACACCTTC. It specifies CSVADGYGYTF.

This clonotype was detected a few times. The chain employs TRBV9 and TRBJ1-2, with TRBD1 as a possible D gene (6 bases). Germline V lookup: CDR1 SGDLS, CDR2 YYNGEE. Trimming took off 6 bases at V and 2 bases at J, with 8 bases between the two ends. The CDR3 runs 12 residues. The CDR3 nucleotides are TGTGCCAGCAATACAGGGAACTATGGCTACACCTTC. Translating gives CASNTGNYGYTF.

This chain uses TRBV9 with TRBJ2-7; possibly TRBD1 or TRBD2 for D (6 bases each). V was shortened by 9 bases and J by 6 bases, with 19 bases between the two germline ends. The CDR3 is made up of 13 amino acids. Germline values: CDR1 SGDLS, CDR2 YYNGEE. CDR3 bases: TGTGCCATCAGTGTGCCCGGGGGCGCCGAGCAGTACTTC. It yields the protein CAISVPGGAEQYF.

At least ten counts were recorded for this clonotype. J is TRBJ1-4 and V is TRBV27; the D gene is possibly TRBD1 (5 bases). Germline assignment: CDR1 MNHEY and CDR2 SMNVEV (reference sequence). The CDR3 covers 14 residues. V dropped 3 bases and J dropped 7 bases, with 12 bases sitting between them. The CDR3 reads CASSLWGGSEKLFF. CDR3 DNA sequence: TGTGCCAGCAGTTTGTGGGGGGGGAGTGAAAAACTGTTTTTT.

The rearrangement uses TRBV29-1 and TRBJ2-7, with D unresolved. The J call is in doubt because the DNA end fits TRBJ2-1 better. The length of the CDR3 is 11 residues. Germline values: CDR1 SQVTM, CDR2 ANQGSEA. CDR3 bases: TGCAGCGTTGGGGAATACAATGAGCAGTTCTTC. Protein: CSVGEYNEQFF.

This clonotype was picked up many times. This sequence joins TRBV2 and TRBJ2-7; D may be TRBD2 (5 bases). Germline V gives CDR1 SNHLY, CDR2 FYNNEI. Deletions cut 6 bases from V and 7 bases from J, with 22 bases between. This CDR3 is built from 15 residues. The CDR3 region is CASSGQRTRYSEQYF. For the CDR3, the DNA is TGTGCCAGCAGCGGTCAACGGACTCGATATAGTGAGCAGTACTTC.

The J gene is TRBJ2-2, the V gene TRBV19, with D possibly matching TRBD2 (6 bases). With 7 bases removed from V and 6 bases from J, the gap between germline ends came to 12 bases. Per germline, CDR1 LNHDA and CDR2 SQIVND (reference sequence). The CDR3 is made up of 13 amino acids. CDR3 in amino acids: CASTGRESGELFF. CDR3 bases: TGTGCCAGTACGGGGCGGGAATCCGGGGAGCTGTTTTTT.

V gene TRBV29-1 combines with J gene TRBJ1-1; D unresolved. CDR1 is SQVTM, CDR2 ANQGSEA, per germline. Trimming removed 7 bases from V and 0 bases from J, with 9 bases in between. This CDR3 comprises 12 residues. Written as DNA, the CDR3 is TGCAGCGGCATGACGGTGAACACTGAAGCTTTCTTT. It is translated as CSGMTVNTEAFF.

DNA of the CDR3: TGTGCCACCAGTGACGAAGGGACTAGCGGGAGAATGGAGACCCAGTACTTC. It specifies CATSDEGTSGRMETQYF. The J gene is TRBJ2-5, the V gene TRBV24-1; 14 nucleotides align to TRBD2. The junction had 8 bases not matched to a gene; V was cut back by 4 bases and J by 5 bases. The CDR3 spans 17 residues. Germline loops: CDR1 KGHDR, CDR2 SFDVKD.

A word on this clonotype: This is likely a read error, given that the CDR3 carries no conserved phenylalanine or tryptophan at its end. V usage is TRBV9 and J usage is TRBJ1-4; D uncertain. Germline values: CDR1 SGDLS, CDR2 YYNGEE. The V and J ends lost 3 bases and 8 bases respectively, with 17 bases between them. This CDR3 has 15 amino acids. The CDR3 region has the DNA TGTGCCAGCAGCGAATCAAGGCCCACCTGGGAAAAACTGTTTTCT. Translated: CASSESRPTWEKLFS.

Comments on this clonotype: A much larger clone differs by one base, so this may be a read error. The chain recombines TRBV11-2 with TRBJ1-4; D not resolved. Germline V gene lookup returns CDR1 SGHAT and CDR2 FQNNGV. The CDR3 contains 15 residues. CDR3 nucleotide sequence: TGTGCCAGCGGCTTAGATGGACGGATGGGGGAAAAACTGTTTTTT. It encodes CASGLDGRMGEKLFF.

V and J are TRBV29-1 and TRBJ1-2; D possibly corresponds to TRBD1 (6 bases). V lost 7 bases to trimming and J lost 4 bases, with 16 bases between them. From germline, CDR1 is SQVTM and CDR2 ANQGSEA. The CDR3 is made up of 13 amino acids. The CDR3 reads CSGGTPGVYGYTF. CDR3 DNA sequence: TGCAGCGGTGGGACACCCGGGGTCTATGGCTACACCTTC.

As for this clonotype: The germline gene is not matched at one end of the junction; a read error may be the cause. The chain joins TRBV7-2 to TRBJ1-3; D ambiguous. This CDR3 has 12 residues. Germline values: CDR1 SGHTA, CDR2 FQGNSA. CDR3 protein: CVSSQVGNTIYF. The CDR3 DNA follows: TGTGTCAGCAGCCAGGTCGGAAACACCATATATTTT.

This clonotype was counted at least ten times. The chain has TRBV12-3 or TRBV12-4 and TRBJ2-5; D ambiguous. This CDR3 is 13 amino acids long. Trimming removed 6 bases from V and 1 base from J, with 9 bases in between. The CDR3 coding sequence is TGTGCCAGCAGGAACAGACTCCAAGAGACCCAGTACTTC. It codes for CASRNRLQETQYF.

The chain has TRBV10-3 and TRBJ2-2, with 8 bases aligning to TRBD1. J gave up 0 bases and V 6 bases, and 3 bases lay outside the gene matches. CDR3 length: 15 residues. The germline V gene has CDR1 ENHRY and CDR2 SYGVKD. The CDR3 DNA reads TGTGCCATCAGGGACAGGGATTCGAACACCGGGGAGCTGTTTTTT. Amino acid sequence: CAIRDRDSNTGELFF.